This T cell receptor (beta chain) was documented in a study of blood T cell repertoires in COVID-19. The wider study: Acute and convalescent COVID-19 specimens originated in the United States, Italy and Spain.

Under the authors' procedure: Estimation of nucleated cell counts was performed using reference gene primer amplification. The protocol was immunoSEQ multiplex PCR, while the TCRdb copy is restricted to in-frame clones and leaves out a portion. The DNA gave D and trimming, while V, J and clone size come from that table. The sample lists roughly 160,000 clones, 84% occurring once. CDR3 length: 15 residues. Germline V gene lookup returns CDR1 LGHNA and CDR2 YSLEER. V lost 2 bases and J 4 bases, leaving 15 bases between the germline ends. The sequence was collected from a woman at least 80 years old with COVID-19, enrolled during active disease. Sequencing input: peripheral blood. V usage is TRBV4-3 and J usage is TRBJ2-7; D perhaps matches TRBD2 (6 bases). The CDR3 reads CASSQSGTGKYEQYF. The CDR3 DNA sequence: TGCGCCAGCAGCCAAAGTGGGACTGGAAAATACGAGCAGTACTTC.